The clone carrying this T cell receptor beta chain was detected only once. No antigen is known for it. Germline values: CDR1 MGHDK, CDR2 SYGVNS. This CDR3 comprises 16 residues. Germline trimming cut 3 bases from V and 10 bases from J; bases unmatched to any gene: 15. These data come from a study of cytomegalovirus exposure and HLA in healthy donors. Study observations and caveats: In terms of immune exposure information, only CMV serostatus was available. The study put 150 to 200 TCR beta chains on its list as cytomegalovirus-associated.

PCR primers comprised 60 Vbeta and 13 Jbeta primers. Clones were read by immunoSEQ multiplex PCR, and TCRdb kept only the in-frame ones, dropping some. There are more than 70,000 clones in the sample; over 75% occur only once, and roughly 2% lies in the top ten. The rearrangement links TRBV25-1 to TRBJ2-1; 7 nucleotides agree with TRBD1. Sequenced sample: PBMCs. This TCR was sampled from a boy aged 5-17 years in good health and CMV-seronegative. CDR3 bases: TGTGCCAGCAGTGACCAAAGGGGACAGCGTATCGGGGAGCAGTTCTTC. As protein: CASSDQRGQRIGEQFF. The whole variable domain, remainder taken from reference TRBV25-1 and TRBJ2-1, is EADIYQTPRYLVIGTGKKITLECSQTMGHDKMYWYQQDPGMELHLIHYSYGVNSTEKGDLSSESTVSRIRTEHFPLTLESARPSHTSQYLCASSDQRGQRIGEQFFGPGTRLTVL.